Listed below are T cell receptor beta chains from one sample, sequenced in a study of identical twins. Via MiXCR, TCRdb re-called the 5' RACE reads, giving one row per CDR3 protein. The sample holds 1.5 million to 2 million distinct CDR3 sequences, more than 30% seen once. Sequencing used cord blood. Receptors were obtained from a newborn girl in good health. Both conserved end residues are part of each CDR3. The D gene is left open where the match is weak. For some rows the clone size is stated as once, few or many, or as a class when expanded; others skip it.

J gene | V gene | D gene | clone size | CDR3 protein | CDR3 DNA
TRBJ2-3 | TRBV24-1 | TRBD2 | few | CATSDPRLAGGVSTDTQYF | TGTGCCACCAGTGATCCGCGACTAGCGGGAGGGGTCAGCACAGATACGCAGTATTTT
TRBJ1-2 | TRBV6-5 | NA | NA | CASRARYGYTF | TGTGCCAGCAGGGCACGCTATGGCTACACCTTC
TRBJ2-2 | TRBV7-7 | NA | few | CASSFGAGGELFF | TGTGCCAGCAGCTTTGGGGCGGGCGGGGAGCTGTTTTTT
TRBJ1-6 | TRBV5-4 | TRBD1 | NA | CASSSDRGACNSPLHF | TGTGCCAGCAGCTCGGACAGGGGCGCCTGTAATTCACCCCTCCACTTT
TRBJ1-2 | TRBV4-2 | TRBD1 | few | CASSQEGQGQNGYTF | TGTGCCAGCAGCCAAGAAGGACAGGGCCAGAATGGCTACACCTTC
TRBJ1-5 | TRBV29-1 | TRBD1 | few | CSVVGQGQPQHF | TGCAGCGTGGTAGGACAGGGGCAGCCCCAGCATTTT
TRBJ2-1 | TRBV9 | TRBD2 | many | CASSVGGGSYNEQFF | TGTGCCAGCAGCGTAGGCGGGGGCTCCTACAATGAGCAGTTCTTC
TRBJ2-7 | TRBV9 | TRBD2 | once | CASSVDSGTYNEQYF | TGTGCCAGCAGCGTAGATAGCGGGACCTACAATGAGCAGTACTTC
TRBJ2-2 | TRBV12-3/TRBV12-4 | TRBD2 | few | CASSSRLAANTGELFF | TGTGCCAGCAGTTCAAGACTAGCGGCGAACACCGGGGAGCTGTTTTTT
TRBJ2-7 | TRBV18 | TRBD1 | few | CASSRQGVAYNEQYF | TGTGCCAGCTCACGACAGGGGGTCGCTTACAATGAGCAGTACTTC
TRBJ1-1 | TRBV11-2 | NA | NA | CASSLEAKNTEAFF | TGTGCCAGCAGCTTAGAGGCGAAGAACACTGAAGCTTTCTTT
TRBJ2-1 | TRBV20-1 | NA | NA | CSARDRGYYNEQFF | TGCAGTGCTAGAGATCGGGGCTACTACAATGAGCAGTTCTTC